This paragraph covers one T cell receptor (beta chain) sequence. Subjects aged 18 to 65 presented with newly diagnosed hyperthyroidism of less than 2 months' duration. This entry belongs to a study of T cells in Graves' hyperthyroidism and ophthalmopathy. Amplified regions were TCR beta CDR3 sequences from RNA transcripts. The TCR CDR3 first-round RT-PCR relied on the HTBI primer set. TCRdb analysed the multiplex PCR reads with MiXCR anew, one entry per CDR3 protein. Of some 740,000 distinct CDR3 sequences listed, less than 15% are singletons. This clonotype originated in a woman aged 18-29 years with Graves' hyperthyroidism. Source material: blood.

CDR3 loop: CSVRGMSEQYF. The CDR3 bases are TGCAGCGTCCGGGGGATGAGCGAGCAGTACTTC. The chain has TRBV29-1 and TRBJ2-7; D might be TRBD2 (6 bases). The germline V gene has CDR1 SQVTM and CDR2 ANQGSEA. Trimming took off 6 bases at V and 6 bases at J, with 12 bases between the two ends. The CDR3 totals 11 residues.